This passage covers 16 T cell receptor beta chains from one sample sequenced in a study of cytomegalovirus exposure and HLA in healthy donors. Amplification used 60 Vbeta primers and 13 Jbeta primers. The repertoire was sequenced with immunoSEQ multiplex PCR; TCRdb's copy has only in-frame clones and lacks some. The sample gives roughly 73,000 clones, approximately 84% of which show up once; around 2.4% is in the top ten. The sequenced sample consisted of PBMCs. Every receptor here comes from a woman aged 45-65 years in good health and CMV-seronegative.

The rearrangement joins TRBV18 to TRBJ1-2; 7 positions agree with TRBD1. In germline, CDR1 is KGHSH, CDR2 LQKENI. The CDR3 contains 15 residues. V lost 3 bases, J lost 6 bases, and 10 bases stayed unmatched. CDR3 sequence (DNA): TGTGCCAGCTCACCTAACAGGGGACCAGGGGATGGCTACACCTTC. It encodes CASSPNRGPGDGYTF.

In its sample, this clone was seen once. This chain connects TRBV7-8 to TRBJ2-2; 8 bases are a match to TRBD2. CDR1 and CDR2 (germline): SGHVS, FQNEAQ. Unmatched junction bases numbered 7, after V lost 6 bases and J lost 1 base. This CDR3 has 16 amino acids. In DNA, the CDR3 is TGTGCCAGCAGTCCGCTAGCGGGCTTGAACACCGGGGAGCTGTTTTTT. Amino acid sequence: CASSPLAGLNTGELFF.

The V and J genes are TRBV29-1 and TRBJ1-1; D is undetermined. Germline V gene data show CDR1 as SQVTM and CDR2 as ANQGSEA. The CDR3 is made up of 14 amino acids. V lost 1 base and J 2 bases, leaving 11 bases between the germline ends. The CDR3, as DNA: TGCAGCGTTGAAGTCCCCGAGGAAAACACTGAAGCTTTCTTT. This translates into CSVEVPEENTEAFF.

The chain joins TRBV5-5 to TRBJ2-7; a possible D gene is TRBD1 (6 bases). V lost 2 bases and J 3 bases, leaving 6 bases between the germline ends. The CDR3 runs to 12 residues. Germline V gives CDR1 SGHKS, CDR2 YYEKEE (reference sequence). As DNA, the CDR3 is TGTGCCAGCAGCTTACAGGGCTACGAGCAGTACGTC. Translating gives CASSLQGYEQYV.

This chain uses TRBV10-3 with TRBJ2-7; D unresolved. This CDR3 region has 14 residues. The V end was cut by 11 bases, the J end by 1 base, with 18 bases between. CDR1 is ENHRY, CDR2 SYGVKD, per germline. In nucleotides, the CDR3 is TGTGCCGCCCGCAGATCATCCGGGTCCTACGAGCAGTACTTC. Translation: CAARRSSGSYEQYF.

The chain combines TRBV15 with TRBJ2-7; 9 nucleotides agree with TRBD1. The CDR3 length is 16 residues. Per germline, CDR1 LNHNV and CDR2 YYDKDF (reference sequence). The V gene end was trimmed by 1 base and the J gene end by 2 bases; junction bases not matched to a gene: 6. The chain's CDR3 is CATSRVSGQGAYEQYF. The DNA of the CDR3 is TGTGCCACCAGCAGAGTATCGGGACAGGGAGCCTACGAGCAGTACTTC.

In nucleotides, the CDR3 is TGTGCCAGTGAGGGGGGGCTGATATTGGAGACCCAGTACTTC. This encodes CASEGGLILETQYF. The chain carries TRBV2 and TRBJ2-5, with a tentative D call TRBD2 (7 bases). Trimming shortened V by 9 bases and J by 5 bases, and 19 bases separated the two germline ends. The CDR3 consists of 14 residues. The germline gives CDR1 SNHLY, CDR2 FYNNEI.

The chain links TRBV9 to TRBJ2-6, with TRBD2 matching over 7 bases. The CDR3 has 15 residues. Germline lookup yields CDR1 SGDLS and CDR2 YYNGEE. Germline trimming cut 5 bases from V and 1 base from J; bases unmatched to any gene: 3. Here the CDR3 DNA reads TGTGCCAGCAGTATGGGGGGGTCTGGGGCCAACGTCCTGACTTTC. This translates into CASSMGGSGANVLTF.

The chain uses TRBV7-8 and TRBJ2-3, with D tentatively TRBD1 (5 bases). The V gene lost 1 base and the J gene lost 4 bases, with 15 bases spanning the gap. This CDR3 contains 16 residues. The germline gives CDR1 SGHVS, CDR2 FQNEAQ. The CDR3 here is CASSLDSQGIPDTQYF. As DNA, the CDR3 is TGTGCCAGCAGCTTAGACTCCCAGGGAATCCCAGATACGCAGTATTTT.

The chain combines TRBV4-3 with TRBJ1-4; D remains ambiguous. V lost 3 bases and J 8 bases, leaving 13 bases between the germline ends. In germline, CDR1 is LGHNA, CDR2 YSLEER. CDR3 size: 14 residues. CDR3 nucleotides: TGCGCCAGCAGCCACCCAGGTAAGGAAGAAAAACTGTTTTTT. It specifies CASSHPGKEEKLFF.

The rearrangement uses TRBV4-1 and TRBJ2-1, with D possibly TRBD2 on 6 matching bases. Per the germline V gene, CDR1 is MGHRA and CDR2 is YSYEKL. The CDR3 covers 19 residues. Deletions cut 0 bases from V and 5 bases from J, with 23 bases between. Here the CDR3 reads CASSQEGWRGGYRHNEQFF. CDR3 coding DNA: TGCGCCAGCAGCCAAGAGGGGTGGAGGGGAGGTTACAGGCACAATGAGCAGTTCTTC.

The gene calls are TRBV6-1 and TRBJ1-1, with a weak D call TRBD1 (5 bases). Trimming pared 5 bases from V and 1 base from J, leaving 8 bases between. The CDR3 has 13 residues. Per the germline V gene, CDR1 is MNHNS and CDR2 is SASEGT. This chain's CDR3 is CASSSDRNTEAFF. The CDR3 DNA is TGTGCCAGCAGTTCAGACAGGAACACTGAAGCTTTCTTT.

V is TRBV27 and J is TRBJ2-3; possibly TRBD2 for D (6 bases). This CDR3 is 16 amino acids long. V lost 5 bases and J lost 2, with 17 bases in between. From germline, CDR1 is MNHEY and CDR2 SMNVEV (reference sequence). The DNA for the CDR3 is TGTGCCAGCAGTACGCTACTAGCAAGGGACACAGATACGCAGTATTTT. Translation gives CASSTLLARDTDTQYF.

This chain joins TRBV4-2 and TRBJ2-7; D is possibly TRBD2 (6 bases). The CDR3 extends over 14 amino acids. Germline CDR1 is LGHNA and CDR2 is YNFKEQ. V lost 3 bases, J lost 5 bases, and 14 bases lay in between. The CDR3, as DNA: TGTGCCAGCAGCCAGACTAGATTAACGGACGAGCAGTACTTC. Its protein is CASSQTRLTDEQYF.

CDR3 sequence (DNA): TGTGCCAGCAGCCCAAGGAGTTCCGGGGCCAACGTCCTGACTTTC. Translating it yields CASSPRSSGANVLTF. The genes are TRBV7-2 and TRBJ2-6; D remains ambiguous. Germline V gives CDR1 SGHTA, CDR2 FQGNSA. The CDR3 extends over 15 amino acids. The germline V and J ends were trimmed by 5 bases and 4 bases, with 12 bases remaining between them.

This clone has a single count. The chain recombines TRBV7-3 with TRBJ1-1; 8 positions agree with TRBD1. This CDR3 contains 16 residues. The J segment lost 3 bases and the V segment lost 2 bases, leaving 8 bases of the junction unmatched. CDR1 is SGHTA and CDR2 is FQGTGA in the germline V gene. CDR3 in amino acids: CASSLAGGVSYTEAFF. The CDR3 DNA sequence: TGTGCCAGCAGCTTAGCAGGGGGCGTTTCCTACACTGAAGCTTTCTTT.